This TCR beta chain was sequenced for a study of shared clonotypes between healthy human individuals. About the study: Each donor contributed plates that comprised three CD4 naive, three CD4 memory, two CD8 naive and one CD8 memory. Broader study findings: Large depth notwithstanding, sorted-subset sequencing proved incomplete by rarefaction.

Germline V gene sequence: CDR1 MGHRA, CDR2 YSYEKL. The CDR3 covers 15 residues. The V end lost 0 bases, the J end lost 3 bases, and 9 bases lay between the germline ends. About this clone: What it binds is unknown.

Assay used: immunoSEQ multiplex PCR; TCRdb lists only in-frame clones, some missing. The sample has roughly 2.2 million clones; 80% to 95% are singletons. Sequencing was done on a sample of naive CD4+ T cells from PBMCs. Indicated subset: CD45RA+ positively selected. The sequence was collected from a young man in good health. Some clones in this sample may be carry-over from other donors' samples. This chain joins TRBV4-1 and TRBJ1-5; no clear D gene. The chain's CDR3 is CASSQDYPANQPQHF. The CDR3 DNA reads as TGCGCCAGCAGCCAAGATTATCCAGCCAATCAGCCCCAGCATTTT.